The present TCR beta chain was sequenced within a study of blood T cell repertoires in COVID-19 (dated by TCRdb to 2020 to 2021). Regarding the study in general: Collaborator samples came from the United States, Italy and Spain and covered acute and convalescent phases of COVID-19. The material from the prospective study consisted of cDNA or gDNA derived from T cells, B-cell-depleted T cells, or PBMCs. The dataset comprised deeply sampled blood TCRbeta repertoires from subjects exposed to, actively infected with, or recovered from COVID-19. A freely available public database, intended as a resource for researchers studying the immune response to SARS-CoV-2, is where the repertoires were released. Samples were obtained from the ongoing ImmuneRACE study (first 160 participants) and from 1,000 to 1,500 subjects provided by 6 global collaborators. Nearly every sample came with metadata listing a de-identified subject ID, COVID-19 status, age in years and sex. HLA class I and class II types, where available, came from metadata supplied by the sample provider rather than from assay-based typing. Study-level results and caveats: The amount of clinical and demographic metadata varied by source and participant and was provided uncurated.

Enrolling through a virtual design, the prospective study's participants ranged in age from roughly 18 to 100 years and lived across around 25 United States geographic areas. In the prospective study, cohorts were assigned on the basis of participant-reported clinical history obtained from a screening survey and a study questionnaire. ImmuneRACE Cohort 3 recovered participants were defined by two consecutive negative NP/OP PCR tests, healthcare professional clearance, or symptom resolution. In the prospective study, whole blood, serum and a nasopharyngeal or oropharyngeal swab were collected from each participant by mobile phlebotomists. Additional blood draws and questionnaires over an approximately two-month period could optionally be provided by prospective study participants. Before DNA extraction, blood samples from the prospective study were shipped at room temperature or frozen. Trimming costs V 0 bases and J 3 bases, and their ends lie 9 bases apart. The germline V gene specifies SGHTA as CDR1 and FQGNSA as CDR2. There are 15 amino acids in the CDR3, from cysteine to phenylalanine inclusive. Solely the CDR3 DNA is kept, with 45 bases framed from the first base.

TCRbeta CDR3 regions were amplified from genomic DNA using the immunoSEQ Assay, a bias-controlled multiplex PCR. Regarding the original processing steps: Within the assay, amplification of reference gene primers was used to estimate how many nucleated cells each sample contained. Sequence reads were collapsed and filtered to measure the absolute abundance of every unique TCRbeta CDR3 rearrangement. For each sample, productive Simpson clonality was calculated as the square root of Simpson's diversity index over productive rearrangements. In TCRdb, the immuneACCESS table is reduced to in-frame sequences with V and J assigned. These tables do not hold every clone; where another copy was compared, an unresolved V gene accounts for under half, and the others remain unexplained. That table is the source of V, J and clone size, and D and trimming were worked out from the DNA. The sample contains fewer than 250,000 clones, more than 70% of them found a single time. The ten largest clones take up around 8% of the sample.

As concerns this clone: No cognate antigen has been identified for it. There are no base qualities to consult, and no much larger clone falls within one base.

This receptor was obtained from a woman aged 18-29 years who had recovered from COVID-19. Sequenced: PBMCs or T cells enriched from blood (not recorded which). The rearranged chain carries TRBV7-2 and TRBJ1-5, with no D gene named confidently. The nucleotide sequence is given as TGTGCCAGCAGCTTAGCCCCGGGTCCCAATCAGCCCCAGCATTTT. Translated, it reads CASSLAPGPNQPQHF.